This passage covers 20 T cell receptor beta chains from one sample sequenced in a study of CD8 T cells in ankylosing spondylitis. From the 5' RACE reads, TCRdb called clonotypes with MiXCR, one entry per CDR3 protein. The table has around 250,000 distinct CDR3 sequences, 15% to 20% seen once. The sample taken for sequencing was blood, either unsorted or a sorted T cell fraction (not recorded which). Receptors originate from a male donor with ankylosing spondylitis or in good health (not recorded which).

The chain joins TRBV11-3 to TRBJ2-3; 7 bases agree with TRBD1. Unmatched junction bases numbered 7, after V lost 5 bases and J lost 5 bases. This CDR3 has 14 amino acids. CDR1 is SGHNT, CDR2 YENEEA, per germline. The CDR3 reads CASSAGDRRDTQYF. The DNA of the CDR3 is TGTGCCAGCAGCGCAGGGGACAGACGAGATACGCAGTATTTT.

In this sample, this clonotype turned up a few times. The chain carries TRBV4-3 and TRBJ2-7; possibly TRBD1 or TRBD2 for D (6 bases each). This CDR3 spans 17 amino acids. The germline V gene encodes CDR1 LGHNA and CDR2 YSLEER. V lost 0 bases and J lost 1, with 16 bases in between. The CDR3 sequence is CASSQDGGRTPSYEQYF. The CDR3 DNA reads as TGCGCCAGCAGCCAAGACGGGGGCCGAACCCCATCCTACGAGCAGTACTTC.

This clonotype occurred many times. The rearrangement uses TRBV29-1 and TRBJ2-6; the D gene is possibly TRBD1 (5 bases). CDR3 length: 14 residues. V was trimmed by 5 bases and J by 2 bases, leaving 10 bases between them. Germline V CDR1 and CDR2: SQVTM, ANQGSEA. DNA of the CDR3: TGCAGCGTTCTAAGACAGACTGGGGCCAACGTCCTGACTTTC. It encodes CSVLRQTGANVLTF.

The chain links TRBV7-9 to TRBJ2-5; no clear D gene. With 5 bases removed from V and 2 bases from J, the gap between germline ends came to 18 bases. CDR3 length: 16 residues. CDR1 and CDR2 from the germline V gene are SEHNR and FQNEAQ (reference sequence). The CDR3 region has the DNA TGTGCCAGCAGCAATGATGTGGGAAGTGGACAAGAGACCCAGTACTTC. Its protein is CASSNDVGSGQETQYF.

A few counts support this clonotype. V usage is TRBV12-5 and J usage is TRBJ2-1; no definite D call. Trimming left V 6 bases short and J 5 bases short, with 11 bases between. The CDR3 sequence is 13 residues long. Germline CDR1 reads LGHNT; CDR2 reads FRNRAP. The CDR3 loop reads CASGLPGDNEQFF. For the CDR3, the DNA is TGTGCTAGTGGACTCCCGGGCGACAATGAGCAGTTCTTC.

This clonotype was observed a few times. This sequence joins TRBV2 and TRBJ2-6, with TRBD1 identical over 8 bases. V trimming: 5 bases; J trimming: 2 bases; junction bases outside the gene matches: 2. The germline gives CDR1 SNHLY, CDR2 FYNNEI. The CDR3 has 15 amino acids. CDR3 residues: CASSSGGTGANVLTF. CDR3 bases: TGTGCCAGCAGTTCAGGGGGCACTGGGGCCAACGTCCTGACTTTC.

V gene TRBV6-5 combines with J gene TRBJ2-5, with a tentative D call TRBD2 (6 bases). V lost 4 bases and J lost 5, with 23 bases in between. The CDR3 has 17 amino acids. Germline-derived CDR1 and CDR2 are MNHEY and SVGAGI. The CDR3 sequence is CASSSIDRGTAIETQYF. The CDR3 DNA reads TGTGCCAGCAGTTCCATAGACCGCGGGACGGCCATTGAGACCCAGTACTTC.

The chain links TRBV4-2 to TRBJ2-7, with D unresolved. The germline V and J ends were trimmed by 0 bases and 2 bases, with 11 bases remaining between them. This CDR3 comprises 15 residues. CDR1 is LGHNA, CDR2 YNFKEQ, per germline. The CDR3 DNA reads as TGTGCCAGCAGCCAAGATCTATCGGCCCCCTACGAGCAGTACTTC. Protein: CASSQDLSAPYEQYF.

CDR3 region: CASSPLTGRWSYEQYF. The CDR3 coding sequence is TGCGCCAGCAGCCCCCTGACCGGGAGGTGGTCCTACGAGCAGTACTTC. The J gene is TRBJ2-7, the V gene TRBV4-1; TRBD2 aligns across 7 bases. The J segment lost 1 base and the V segment lost 4 bases, leaving 10 bases of the junction unmatched. Germline V gene lookup returns CDR1 MGHRA and CDR2 YSYEKL. The CDR3 spans 16 residues.

This clonotype appeared a few times. V and J are TRBV27 and TRBJ1-5, with D maybe TRBD1 (6 bases). V shed 9 bases and J shed 0 bases, with 18 bases lying between them. Germline CDR1 reads MNHEY; CDR2 reads SMNVEV (reference sequence). The CDR3 extends over 16 amino acids. The DNA for the CDR3 is TGTGCCAGGCAGGGCAGTGGGGACATTAGCAATCAGCCCCAGCATTTT. Translating gives CARQGSGDISNQPQHF.

Only a few counts were recorded for this clonotype. This rearrangement joins TRBV28 to TRBJ1-4; 7 bases are shared with TRBD1. V trimming: 3 bases; J trimming: 0 bases; junction bases outside the gene matches: 19. CDR1 is MDHEN, CDR2 SYDVKM, per germline. The CDR3 has 21 amino acids. The CDR3 sequence: CASSFKGAEISLPSTNEKLFF. In DNA, the CDR3 is TGTGCCAGCAGTTTTAAGGGGGCAGAAATCTCTCTGCCCTCAACTAATGAAAAACTGTTTTTT.

The chain uses TRBV7-2 and TRBJ2-7; D remains unclear. CDR3 length equals 15 residues. The V end lost 0 bases, the J end lost 0 bases, and 9 bases lay between the germline ends. Germline V CDR1 and CDR2: SGHTA, FQGNSA. The CDR3 spells CASSLAGAISYEQYF. The DNA of the CDR3 is TGTGCCAGCAGCTTAGCTGGTGCTATCTCCTACGAGCAGTACTTC.

This clonotype was seen only a few times. The V and J genes are TRBV4-1 and TRBJ1-1; no clear D. V was pared by 0 bases and J by 5 bases, with 10 bases between. This CDR3 spans 14 amino acids. Germline V gene data show CDR1 as MGHRA and CDR2 as YSYEKL. CDR3 nucleotides: TGCGCCAGCAGCCAAGATCCGGCAGCGACTGAAGCTTTCTTT. Its translation: CASSQDPAATEAFF.

This chain connects TRBV29-1 to TRBJ2-7; 12 bases fit TRBD2. Per the germline V gene, CDR1 is SQVTM and CDR2 is ANQGSEA. Trimming at V came to 8 bases and at J to 4 bases, leaving 6 bases not matched to a gene. This CDR3 has 13 residues. CDR3 in DNA: TGCAGCTTTCGACTAGCGGGAGAGTACGAGCAGTACTTC. Its protein is CSFRLAGEYEQYF.

This clonotype was seen at least ten times. The chain joins TRBV4-1 to TRBJ1-5; D is unresolved. The CDR3 is made up of 15 amino acids. Germline loops: CDR1 MGHRA, CDR2 YSYEKL. V lost 2 bases, J lost 2 bases, and 10 bases lay in between. Here the CDR3 reads CASSQPDLGNQPQHF. The CDR3 nucleotides read TGCGCCAGCAGCCAACCGGATCTTGGCAATCAGCCCCAGCATTTT.

The chain uses TRBV7-8 and TRBJ2-1; the D gene could be TRBD1 or TRBD2 (5 bases each). The CDR3 consists of 15 residues. The V end was cut by 2 bases, the J end by 2 bases, with 10 bases between. CDR1 and CDR2 (germline): SGHVS, FQNEAQ. CDR3 amino acids: CASSLKGEPYNEQFF. The DNA of the CDR3 is TGTGCCAGCAGCTTAAAAGGGGAGCCCTACAATGAGCAGTTCTTC.

This clonotype was counted a few times. V gene TRBV27 combines with J gene TRBJ1-2, with 9 nucleotides matching TRBD1. In germline, CDR1 is MNHEY, CDR2 SMNVEV (reference sequence). Germline trimming cut 2 bases from V and 4 bases from J; bases unmatched to any gene: 5. The CDR3 is made up of 15 amino acids. The CDR3 protein is CASSLTGTGPYGYTF. The CDR3 region has the DNA TGTGCCAGCAGTTTAACCGGGACAGGGCCCTATGGCTACACCTTC.

This clonotype appeared a few times. The chain carries TRBV2 and TRBJ2-1; possible D gene TRBD2, 5 bases. The germline CDR1 and CDR2 sequences are SNHLY and FYNNEI. V lost 5 bases and J 10 bases, leaving 18 bases between the germline ends. This CDR3 has 14 residues. This chain's CDR3 is CASSPYGSEGEQFF. The CDR3 bases are TGTGCCAGCAGTCCGTACGGATCAGAGGGAGAGCAGTTCTTC.

The chain employs TRBV19 and TRBJ2-1; 8 bases map to TRBD2. The CDR3 spans 14 residues. CDR1 is LNHDA and CDR2 is SQIVND in the germline V gene (reference sequence). V was pared by 3 bases and J by 5 bases, with 3 bases of the junction left unmatched. The CDR3 here is CASSIYSGDNEQFF. In nucleotides, the CDR3 is TGTGCCAGTAGTATCTATAGCGGGGACAATGAGCAGTTCTTC.

The table lists this clonotype with a few counts. CDR3 sequence: CSARGLGLAGVAIHEQYF. The CDR3 nucleotides are TGCAGTGCTAGAGGCTTAGGACTAGCGGGAGTAGCTATCCACGAGCAGTACTTC. The rearrangement links TRBV20-1 to TRBJ2-7; TRBD2 matches 13 bases. Trimming cost V 1 base and J 5 bases; bases outside gene matches: 14. The CDR3 contains 18 residues. CDR1 and CDR2 (germline): DFQATT, SNEGSKA (reference sequence).